Shown below are 22 T cell receptor beta chains from a single sample sequenced in a study of post-analysis software for immune sequencing data. General study results and limits: Roughly five TRBV segments appeared more often in patients than in controls, and TRBV5-6, TRBV5-1 and TRBV20-1 were among these.

These receptors' targets are unknown. Carried by the TCR beta cDNA libraries were unique molecular identifiers. TCRdb used MiXCR to reprocess the PCR reads, holding one entry per CDR3 protein. The table shows under 900,000 distinct CDR3 sequences, with under 70% occurring only once. Sample: blood. The source is a girl aged 10-17 years with multiple sclerosis.

The chain uses TRBV7-3 and TRBJ2-1; D ambiguous. V was cut by 2 bases and J by 10 bases, with 12 bases left in between. Germline V CDR1 and CDR2: SGHTA, FQGTGA. This CDR3 has 13 residues. CDR3 in DNA: TGTGCCAGCAGCTTAGGCCCAGAGCACGAGCAGTTCTTC. It is translated as CASSLGPEHEQFF.

DNA of the CDR3: TGCGCCAGCAGCAACGGACAGGGGCTCACCGTGGGCACCCGTAATGACACTGAAGCTTTCTTT. Its translation is CASSNGQGLTVGTRNDTEAFF. The gene calls are TRBV5-1 and TRBJ1-1; TRBD1 matches 9 bases. The CDR3 consists of 21 residues. V was clipped by 4 bases and J by 3 bases; unmatched bases: 25. Germline V CDR1 and CDR2: SGHRS, YFSETQ.

The chain uses TRBV7-6 and TRBJ2-7, with D unclear. The germline V and J ends were trimmed by 2 bases and 2 bases, with 7 bases remaining between them. The CDR3 is 13 residues long. CDR1 and CDR2 (germline): SGHVS, FNYEAQ. The CDR3 DNA is TGTGCCAGCAGCTTATCCATAACCTACGAGCAGTACTTC. It translates to CASSLSITYEQYF.

The chain joins TRBV4-2 to TRBJ2-7; 7 bases line up with TRBD2. The CDR3 consists of 16 residues. Losses at the gene ends were 0 bases for V and 0 bases for J; bases not matched to a gene: 5. Per the germline V gene, CDR1 is LGHNA and CDR2 is YNFKEQ. CDR3 residues: CASSQENSGFSYEQYF. CDR3 sequence (DNA): TGTGCCAGCAGCCAAGAAAATAGCGGGTTCTCCTACGAGCAGTACTTC.

This CDR3 reads CASRGGNNEQFF. CDR3 DNA: TGTGCCAGCAGAGGCGGGAACAATGAGCAGTTCTTC. The rearrangement uses TRBV6-4 and TRBJ2-1; TRBD2 is a possible D gene (6 bases). Per germline, CDR1 MRHNA and CDR2 SNTAGT. The CDR3 spans 12 residues. The ends were cut back, 6 bases at V and 5 bases at J, with 8 bases in the middle.

The rearrangement links TRBV20-1 to TRBJ2-1, with 7 bases that match TRBD2. Germline V gene sequence: CDR1 DFQATT, CDR2 SNEGSKA (reference sequence). J was trimmed by 8 bases and V by 7 bases; bases with no gene match: 17. This CDR3 has 15 amino acids. Here the CDR3 DNA reads TGCAGTGTCCCATCCGTCCGCCGGGGGGTGGATGAGCAGTTCTTC. It specifies CSVPSVRRGVDEQFF.

The chain recombines TRBV20-1 with TRBJ2-5; the D gene is possibly TRBD2 (6 bases). CDR1 and CDR2 from the germline V gene are DFQATT and SNEGSKA (reference sequence). The germline V and J ends were trimmed by 5 bases and 2 bases, with 18 bases remaining between them. The CDR3 runs 15 residues. CDR3 sequence: CSAGGAERGQETQYF. DNA for the CDR3: TGCAGTGCTGGAGGAGCAGAACGGGGGCAAGAGACCCAGTACTTC.

This clonotype appeared once. The V gene is TRBV7-9, the J gene TRBJ2-5; 10 bases agree with TRBD1. The CDR3 contains 16 residues. V dropped 5 bases and J dropped 5; count of bases not matched to a gene: 11. Looked up from germline, CDR1 is SEHNR and CDR2 is FQNEAQ (reference sequence). The CDR3 here is CASSLSTGGNDETQYF. The DNA of the CDR3 is TGTGCCAGCAGCCTATCGACAGGGGGCAATGACGAGACCCAGTACTTC.

The chain employs TRBV29-1 and TRBJ2-3; 14 bases align to TRBD2. The germline V gene has CDR1 SQVTM and CDR2 ANQGSEA. The ends lost 5 bases at V and 5 bases at J; junction bases unmatched: 3. The CDR3 loop spans 14 amino acids. The CDR3: CSVWGLAGEDTQYF. Here the CDR3 DNA reads TGCAGCGTTTGGGGACTAGCGGGAGAAGATACGCAGTATTTT.

This chain uses TRBV27 with TRBJ2-1, with D perhaps TRBD2 (6 bases). V dropped 5 bases and J dropped 10 bases, with 15 bases sitting between them. The germline CDR1 and CDR2 sequences are MNHEY and SMNVEV (reference sequence). The CDR3 contains 13 residues. The CDR3 nucleotides are TGTGCCAGCAGTACCACACTAGCAGGCGAGCAGTTCTTC. This codes for CASSTTLAGEQFF.

This rearrangement joins TRBV20-1 to TRBJ2-7; D gene ambiguous. Germline CDR1 reads DFQATT; CDR2 reads SNEGSKA (reference sequence). V lost 1 base and J 0 bases, leaving 19 bases between the germline ends. The CDR3 sequence is 17 residues long. CDR3 nucleotide sequence: TGCAGTGCTAGAGGCCCAGGATATCCTTGGAGCTCCTACGAGCAGTACTTC. Its protein product is CSARGPGYPWSSYEQYF.

The rearrangement joins TRBV29-1 to TRBJ1-4; D is uncertain. CDR1 and CDR2 from the germline V gene are SQVTM and ANQGSEA. Trimming cost V 5 bases and J 0 bases, with 10 bases left between them. The CDR3 loop spans 14 amino acids. This CDR3 is CSVTPRATNEKLFF. CDR3 coding DNA: TGCAGCGTTACCCCACGTGCAACTAATGAAAAACTGTTTTTT.

Many counts were recorded for this clonotype. The chain carries TRBV29-1 and TRBJ2-7; 9 bases line up with TRBD1. With 3 bases clipped from V and 6 bases from J, the junction kept 6 bases outside the gene matches. CDR1 and CDR2 from the germline V gene are SQVTM and ANQGSEA. This CDR3 contains 13 residues. The CDR3 coding sequence is TGCAGCGTTGAGTGGGACAGGGCTAGCGAGCAGTACTTC. This translates into CSVEWDRASEQYF.

The chain couples TRBV7-9 to TRBJ2-4, with a weak D call TRBD2 (5 bases). Trimming stripped 1 base from V and 11 bases from J, with 9 bases between. Per germline, CDR1 SEHNR and CDR2 FQNEAQ (reference sequence). The CDR3 runs to 12 residues. CDR3 DNA: TGTGCCAGCAGCTTAGTGAGGGCCCTTCAGTACTTC. This translates into CASSLVRALQYF.

The gene calls are TRBV12-3 or TRBV12-4 and TRBJ2-3, with D unresolved. CDR3 length: 12 residues. V lost 5 bases and J lost 6, with 9 bases in between. The CDR3 reads CASSGDADTQYF. The CDR3 nucleotides read TGTGCCAGCAGTGGAGATGCGGATACGCAGTATTTT.

The J gene is TRBJ2-7, the V gene TRBV29-1, with unresolved D. CDR1 and CDR2 from the germline V gene are SQVTM and ANQGSEA. The CDR3 is 13 amino acids. The ends were cut back, 6 bases at V and 0 bases at J, with 12 bases in the middle. The CDR3 DNA follows: TGCAGCGTCGCGCTGCGGACCTCCTACGAGCAGTACTTC. This codes for CSVALRTSYEQYF.

This clonotype was seen a few times. This chain links TRBV4-1 with TRBJ2-7, with 13 bases identical to TRBD2. The CDR3 spans 16 residues. Germline trimming cut 3 bases from V and 4 bases from J; bases unmatched to any gene: 6. Germline V lookup: CDR1 MGHRA, CDR2 YSYEKL. CDR3 residues: CASSQPGLAGYYEQYF. The CDR3 region has the DNA TGCGCCAGCAGCCAGCCGGGACTAGCGGGATATTACGAGCAGTACTTC.

This chain connects TRBV7-9 to TRBJ1-2; TRBD1 matches 12 bases. This CDR3 is built from 15 residues. V trimming: 5 bases; J trimming: 7 bases; junction bases outside the gene matches: 8. Germline CDR1 reads SEHNR; CDR2 reads FQNEAQ (reference sequence). CDR3 in amino acids: CASSPGTGGVRGYTF. As DNA, the CDR3 is TGTGCCAGCAGCCCCGGGACAGGGGGCGTGCGTGGCTACACCTTC.

On this clonotype: A read error may account for a junction end that differs from germline. The rearrangement uses TRBV7-3 and TRBJ2-3; D unclear. The CDR3 is 14 amino acids. Germline assignment: CDR1 SGHTA and CDR2 FQGTGA. Here the CDR3 DNA reads TGTGCCAACAGCTTATTACAAAGCACAGATACGCAGTATTTT. It translates to CANSLLQSTDTQYF.

This clonotype was seen a few times. The chain joins TRBV25-1 to TRBJ2-7, with 8 bases aligning to TRBD1. The CDR3 is 12 residues long. Trimming at V came to 6 bases and at J to 4 bases, leaving 2 bases not matched to a gene. Germline CDR1 and CDR2: MGHDK and SYGVNS. This CDR3 is CASRGQVYEQYF. The CDR3 region has the DNA TGTGCCAGCAGGGGACAGGTTTACGAGCAGTACTTC.

This chain links TRBV5-1 with TRBJ2-1; 10 bases align to TRBD2. The CDR3 sequence is 15 residues long. Germline assignment: CDR1 SGHRS and CDR2 YFSETQ. Losses at the gene ends were 7 bases for V and 4 bases for J; bases not matched to a gene: 8. The CDR3 region is CASGGVAGGYNEQFF. The CDR3 nucleotides read TGCGCCAGCGGAGGGGTAGCGGGAGGTTACAATGAGCAGTTCTTC.

This clonotype was counted a single time. The gene calls are TRBV7-9 and TRBJ2-1; no clear D gene. Trimming stripped 1 base from V and 7 bases from J, with 8 bases between. The CDR3 has 13 amino acids. The V gene's germline CDR1 is SEHNR and CDR2 FQNEAQ (reference sequence). The CDR3 reads CASSLGAENEQFF. The CDR3 nucleotides are TGTGCCAGCAGCTTAGGGGCAGAGAATGAGCAGTTCTTC.